This TCR beta chain originates from a study of CD8 T cells in ankylosing spondylitis (dated 2017 in TCRdb). About the study as a whole: T cell receptor beta repertoires were profiled in healthy donors and ankylosing spondylitis patients so that disease-linked TCR variants could be found. In total, the full study cohort was made up of nearly 110 healthy donors and 25 ankylosing spondylitis patients. Peripheral blood was sampled, and synovial fluid was additionally collected from ankylosing spondylitis patients. Summary of the overall study and its limitations: A CD8+ phenotype was shown by the disease-linked clones, which were found at relatively low frequencies in peripheral blood. Some motif variants were previously reported in synovial fluid and blood of reactive arthritis patients, suggesting common disease-initiation mechanisms. A TCR beta motif of about 8 highly homologous amino acid variants appeared characteristic of blood from ankylosing spondylitis patients. Significant enrichment of the disease-linked clones was reported in matched synovial fluid samples from ankylosing spondylitis patients.

Based on the germline V gene, the CDR1 and CDR2 sequences are SGHRS and YFSETQ. Inclusive of the bounding cysteine and phenylalanine, the CDR3 is 12 residues long. The read is trimmed to its CDR3 DNA, 36 bases read in frame from base 1. The V and J ends are trimmed by 3 bases and 7 bases, leaving 11 bases between them. This clonotype was seen only a few times. Its antigen is not yet known. One base away there is no much larger clone; base qualities are not given. For each ankylosing spondylitis patient, the synovial fluid sample was matched to a blood sample from that same patient. For sequencing, an Illumina HiSeq 2500 was employed. Quantitative 5'-RACE with molecular barcodes was the method used to prepare the TCR beta libraries. Under the source paper's analysis protocol: To identify disease-linked TCR variants, a new computational method was used, one built on a probabilistic model of VDJ rearrangement. TCRdb reworked the public reads: Q25 trimming with fastp, MiXCR clone assembly, productive beta chains retained. When rows share a CDR3 protein, they turn into one entry using the most common DNA and genes. The authors' filters were not applied to this entry. The sample records about 36,000 distinct CDR3 sequences, about an eighth of which are singletons. The ten top clones hold about a third of the sample.

The rearrangement combines TRBV5-1 with TRBJ2-7; the D assignment is uncertain and may be TRBD1 or TRBD2, with 5 bases supporting each. The sequenced sample was synovial fluid, either unsorted or a sorted T cell fraction (not recorded which). The source of this sequence is a male donor with ankylosing spondylitis. The CDR3 protein is CASSWGSGEQYF. Read as DNA, the sequence is TGCGCCAGCAGCTGGGGGTCTGGGGAGCAGTACTTC.